This T cell receptor (beta chain) was identified during a study of CD8 T cells in ankylosing spondylitis. With 8 bases clipped from V and 2 bases from J, the junction kept 10 bases outside the gene matches. In germline, CDR1 is DFQATT, CDR2 SNEGSKA (reference sequence). The CDR3 totals 14 residues. TCRdb reprocessed the 5' RACE reads via MiXCR and lists one record per CDR3 protein. The sample has a few hundred thousand distinct CDR3 sequences, less than 25% seen once; the top ten hold under 4%. The sample taken for sequencing was blood, either unsorted or a sorted T cell fraction (not recorded which). The sequence derives from a female donor with ankylosing spondylitis or in good health (not recorded which). The chain recombines TRBV20-1 with TRBJ2-7; 9 bases are shared with TRBD2. The CDR3 is CSSVAGAEAYEQYF. The CDR3, as DNA: TGCAGTTCTGTAGCGGGAGCTGAGGCCTACGAGCAGTACTTC.